This T cell receptor beta chain was profiled in a study of blood T cell repertoires in COVID-19. As for the study in general: Samples came from the United States, Italy and Spain, spanning acute and convalescent COVID-19. From T cells, B-cell-depleted T cells, or PBMCs came the material, which was cDNA or gDNA.

From germline, CDR1 is GTSNPN and CDR2 SVGIG (reference sequence). There are 12 residues in the CDR3. V gave up 0 bases and J gave up 9 bases, with 10 bases separating them. Clones were sequenced by immunoSEQ multiplex PCR, and TCRdb holds only the in-frame ones, with some missing. The top ten clones hold around 9.6% of a sample with some 240,000 clones, roughly 80% of them seen once. The receptor was derived from an elderly woman with acute or convalescent COVID-19. Sequencing was performed on peripheral blood. The V call is TRBV30, the J call TRBJ2-3; D perhaps matches TRBD1 (5 bases). For the CDR3, the DNA is TGTGCCTGGAGTGTACAAGGGGCCACGCAGTATTTT. Translated: CAWSVQGATQYF.